This TCR beta chain was profiled in a study of cytomegalovirus exposure and HLA in healthy donors. As for this clone: Its antigen is not identified.

Germline CDR1 SGHRS, CDR2 YFSETQ. The CDR3 contains 15 residues. Trimming at V came to 4 bases and at J to 1 base, leaving 5 bases not matched to a gene. PCR involved 60 Vbeta and 13 Jbeta primers. Some clones are missing from TCRdb's copy, which holds only in-frame ones; the method was immunoSEQ multiplex PCR. Seen here are 150,000 to 200,000 clones, around 90% observed once, and the top ten hold 0.8% to 1%. General observations from the study: There were about 160 TCR beta chains listed as cytomegalovirus-associated. Segments of the TCR beta V type were, in most cases, productive about 90% or about 30% of the time in an earlier analysis. Roughly uniform sequencing depth across donors was assumed, possibly incorrectly. An analysis was carried out at a later point. It showed that HLA-associated TCR beta chains were more clonally expanded than equally common non-associated chains.

This clonotype was sampled from a woman under 40 in good health and CMV-seronegative. Sequencing was carried out using PBMCs. This rearrangement joins TRBV5-1 to TRBJ1-5, with 7 bases lining up with TRBD1. The CDR3 DNA is TGCGCCAGCAGCCCAGGGGGGAGCAGCAATCAGCCCCAGCATTTT. Residues: CASSPGGSSNQPQHF.